These 30 T cell receptor beta chains came from one sample sequenced in a study of identical twins. TCRdb reprocessed the 5' RACE reads via MiXCR and lists one record per CDR3 protein. The sample has around 670,000 distinct CDR3 sequences, around 6% seen once. The sample comprised naive T cells sorted from blood. Every receptor here comes from a man in his late teens or twenties in good health.

In this sample, this clonotype turned up many times. The chain carries TRBV29-1 and TRBJ2-7; D is possibly TRBD1 (6 bases). CDR3 length equals 12 residues. Germline CDR1 SQVTM, CDR2 ANQGSEA. The germline V and J ends were trimmed by 6 bases and 6 bases, with 15 bases remaining between them. The chain's CDR3 is CSVALGASEQYF. CDR3 nucleotide sequence: TGCAGCGTAGCCCTGGGGGCTTCCGAGCAGTACTTC.

This clonotype was counted between two and nine times. The chain has TRBV4-2 and TRBJ2-5, with D hard to call. The CDR3 has 13 residues. The germline V gene has CDR1 LGHNA and CDR2 YNFKEQ. V was pared by 8 bases and J by 4 bases, with 14 bases between. As DNA, the CDR3 is TGTGCCAGCTCACCCCGCGCCGCAGAGACCCAGTACTTC. It specifies CASSPRAAETQYF.

The chain employs TRBV2 and TRBJ2-7; 7 bases agree with TRBD2. The V gene end was trimmed by 6 bases and the J gene end by 2 bases; junction bases not matched to a gene: 7. This CDR3 is 14 amino acids long. Germline loops: CDR1 SNHLY, CDR2 FYNNEI. The DNA for the CDR3 is TGTGCCAGCAGCGCTAGCGGATTTGCCTACGAGCAGTACTTC. Amino acid sequence: CASSASGFAYEQYF.

This clonotype came up many times. The chain joins TRBV7-9 to TRBJ2-3, with a tentative D call TRBD1 (5 bases). This CDR3 spans 13 amino acids. CDR1 and CDR2 from the germline V gene are SEHNR and FQNEAQ (reference sequence). V was shortened by 6 bases and J by 5 bases, with 12 bases between the two germline ends. In DNA, the CDR3 is TGTGCCAGCAGGATAGGGGCTGTAGATACGCAGTATTTT. Encoded protein: CASRIGAVDTQYF.

The genes are TRBV7-9 and TRBJ1-2; D is unclear. CDR1 and CDR2 from the germline V gene are SEHNR and FQNEAQ (reference sequence). The CDR3 contains 15 residues. V was trimmed by 1 base and J by 6 bases, leaving 15 bases between them. CDR3 DNA sequence: TGTGCCAGCAGCTTAGGGGTGGCCCCGGCGGATGGCTACACCTTC. It translates to CASSLGVAPADGYTF.

This clonotype appeared many times. The chain is built from TRBV12-3 or TRBV12-4 and TRBJ1-1; 7 positions match TRBD1. Trimming took 5 bases from V and 4 from J; bases not matched to a gene: 7. This CDR3 is 14 amino acids long. This CDR3 is CASSITQGITEAFF. The CDR3 region has the DNA TGTGCCAGCAGTATAACACAGGGGATCACTGAAGCTTTCTTT.

This clonotype was counted ten times or more. The DNA for the CDR3 is TGTGCCACCAGCAGAGGACCGGTGAACACCGGGGAGCTGTTTTTT. Amino acid sequence: CATSRGPVNTGELFF. This chain links TRBV15 with TRBJ2-2; no definite D call. Trimming left V 1 base short and J 1 base short, with 7 bases between. Germline CDR1 is LNHNV and CDR2 is YYDKDF (reference sequence). The CDR3 covers 15 residues.

Many counts were recorded for this clonotype. V is TRBV10-3 and J is TRBJ2-1; D ambiguous. The CDR3 loop spans 12 amino acids. Looked up from germline, CDR1 is ENHRY and CDR2 is SYGVKD. Trimming pared 3 bases from V and 10 bases from J, leaving 10 bases between. This chain's CDR3 is CAISDHTLEQFF. CDR3 sequence (DNA): TGTGCCATCAGTGACCATACCCTCGAGCAGTTCTTC.

This clonotype was recorded a few times. The chain links TRBV27 to TRBJ2-1; weak D call: TRBD2 (5 bases). CDR3 length equals 15 residues. The germline CDR1 and CDR2 sequences are MNHEY and SMNVEV (reference sequence). The V and J ends lost 6 bases and 5 bases respectively, with 17 bases between them. The CDR3 region has the DNA TGTGCCAGCAGACGGGGTACGGTGACAAACAATGAGCAGTTCTTC. Amino acid sequence: CASRRGTVTNNEQFF.

Concerning this clonotype itself: Since a much larger clone is just one base distant, this may be a read error. The V and J genes are TRBV9 and TRBJ2-2; D uncertain. The CDR3 contains 14 residues. Trimming stripped 0 bases from V and 1 base from J, with 4 bases between. Germline V CDR1 and CDR2: SGDLS, YYNGEE. Here the CDR3 reads CASSVELNTGELFF. CDR3 nucleotides: TGTGCCAGCAGCGTAGAGTTGAACACCGGGGAGCTGTTTTTT.

This clonotype showed up just a few times. This chain connects TRBV6-2 or TRBV6-3 to TRBJ1-4; D unresolved. The CDR3 has 17 amino acids. Germline CDR1 is MNHEY and CDR2 is SVGEGT. V was shortened by 7 bases and J by 4 bases, with 22 bases between the two germline ends. CDR3 sequence reads: CASTPSPRIRDNEKLFF. The CDR3 region has the DNA TGTGCCAGCACCCCATCCCCCAGGATAAGGGATAATGAAAAACTGTTTTTT.

Many counts were recorded for this clonotype. This chain joins TRBV15 and TRBJ2-3; D is undetermined. The CDR3 runs to 16 residues. From germline, CDR1 is LNHNV and CDR2 YYDKDF (reference sequence). Trimming shortened V by 0 bases and J by 0 bases, and 10 bases separated the two germline ends. The CDR3 sequence: CATSRDTADSTDTQYF. The CDR3 region has the DNA TGTGCCACCAGCAGAGATACAGCAGATAGCACAGATACGCAGTATTTT.

This clonotype came up many times. The rearrangement links TRBV12-3 or TRBV12-4 to TRBJ2-1; D unresolved. The length of the CDR3 is 14 residues. Trimming stripped 7 bases from V and 1 base from J, with 11 bases between. DNA of the CDR3: TGTGCCAGCATCGGCCCAGAGTCCTACAATGAGCAGTTCTTC. It translates to CASIGPESYNEQFF.

There are many counts of this clonotype. The rearrangement joins TRBV28 to TRBJ2-5; the D is unclear. This CDR3 has 16 residues. V gave up 3 bases and J gave up 7 bases, with 21 bases separating them. Germline V CDR1 and CDR2: MDHEN, SYDVKM. The CDR3 DNA reads as TGTGCCAGCAGTTTTGCCAGTAATAGCCCTCGAGGGACCCAGTACTTC. Translated, it gives CASSFASNSPRGTQYF.

The chain has TRBV5-6 and TRBJ2-7; TRBD1 might be the D (6 bases). From germline, CDR1 is SGHDT and CDR2 YYEEEE. The CDR3 is made up of 13 amino acids. The V end lost 9 bases, the J end lost 3 bases, and 16 bases lay between the germline ends. The CDR3 bases are TGTGCCACCACCTCGGGGACAAGCTACGAGCAGTACTTC. Its protein product is CATTSGTSYEQYF.

The table lists this clonotype with many counts. The CDR3 DNA reads as TGTGCCAGCAGTTTTAGAGAGCTCTATGGCTACACCTTC. Protein product: CASSFRELYGYTF. V gene TRBV3-1 combines with J gene TRBJ1-2; no definite D call. V lost 6 bases to trimming and J lost 4 bases, with 12 bases between them. The V gene's germline CDR1 is LGHDT and CDR2 YNNKEL (reference sequence). This CDR3 contains 13 residues.

This clonotype was recorded at least ten times. The rearrangement links TRBV29-1 to TRBJ2-3; D is unresolved. CDR1 SQVTM and CDR2 ANQGSEA come from the germline V gene. This CDR3 has 11 residues. The V end lost 3 bases, the J end lost 4 bases, and 5 bases lay between the germline ends. The CDR3 reads CSVDFSDTQYF. Here the CDR3 DNA reads TGCAGCGTTGACTTTTCAGATACGCAGTATTTT.

Many counts were recorded for this clonotype. The J gene is TRBJ2-4, the V gene TRBV6-2 or TRBV6-3, with a weak D call TRBD2 (6 bases). The length of the CDR3 is 15 residues. Trimming cost V 0 bases and J 0 bases, with 6 bases left between them. Per germline, CDR1 MNHEY and CDR2 SVGEGT. Here the CDR3 DNA reads TGTGCCAGCAGTTACTCGGGACTAGCCAAAAACATTCAGTACTTC. Its protein product is CASSYSGLAKNIQYF.

V and J are TRBV9 and TRBJ1-4; maybe TRBD1 (5 bases). CDR1 is SGDLS and CDR2 is YYNGEE in the germline V gene. Trimming removed 4 bases from V and 8 bases from J, with 21 bases in between. The CDR3 spans 16 residues. The CDR3 region has the DNA TGTGCCAGCAGCCTCCATTCCGGGACGGGGGGGGAAAAACTGTTTTTT. Its translation is CASSLHSGTGGEKLFF.

This clonotype was seen at least ten times. The V call is TRBV29-1, the J call TRBJ1-1, with TRBD1 matching 7 bases. CDR1 SQVTM and CDR2 ANQGSEA come from the germline V gene. The CDR3 runs to 14 residues. V was pared by 4 bases and J by 0 bases, with 5 bases of the junction left unmatched. The CDR3 is CSVASGQMNTEAFF. For the CDR3, the DNA is TGCAGCGTTGCATCGGGACAGATGAACACTGAAGCTTTCTTT.

This clonotype was detected many times. CDR3 loop: CSVARVNAYEQYF. The CDR3 bases are TGCAGCGTTGCTAGGGTCAATGCCTACGAGCAGTACTTC. The chain employs TRBV29-1 and TRBJ2-7, with D hard to call. CDR1 is SQVTM and CDR2 is ANQGSEA in the germline V gene. V shed 4 bases and J shed 2 bases, with 12 bases lying between them. The CDR3 extends over 13 amino acids.

This clonotype was found many times. In nucleotides, the CDR3 is TGCGCCAGCAGCCAAAGGGAGGGGAACACTGAAGCTTTCTTT. Its protein product is CASSQREGNTEAFF. The chain is built from TRBV4-3 and TRBJ1-1; D unresolved. V shed 2 bases and J shed 1 base, with 8 bases lying between them. The CDR3 spans 14 residues. CDR1 is LGHNA and CDR2 is YSLEER in the germline V gene.

The V call is TRBV12-3 or TRBV12-4, the J call TRBJ2-2; D gene unclear. The CDR3 spans 15 residues. V was cut by 5 bases and J by 5 bases, with 15 bases left in between. The CDR3 reads CASSKNEVRTGELFF. CDR3 DNA: TGTGCCAGCAGTAAGAATGAAGTCCGGACCGGGGAGCTGTTTTTT.

This clonotype was seen a few times. This chain uses TRBV10-2 with TRBJ2-7, with D possibly being TRBD1 (5 bases). V lost 4 bases and J 5 bases, leaving 9 bases between the germline ends. This CDR3 is 12 amino acids long. Germline CDR1 reads WSHSY; CDR2 reads SAAADI. The CDR3: CASSADRNEQYF. CDR3 DNA sequence: TGCGCCAGCAGTGCCGACAGAAACGAGCAGTACTTC.

The table lists this clonotype with a few counts. This chain links TRBV2 with TRBJ2-7, with D uncertain. V lost 2 bases and J lost 1, with 6 bases in between. The germline V gene has CDR1 SNHLY and CDR2 FYNNEI. The CDR3 consists of 13 residues. CDR3 coding DNA: TGTGCCAGCAGTGAAAGCAAGTCCTACGAGCAGTACGTC. Its protein product is CASSESKSYEQYV.

The chain carries TRBV7-8 and TRBJ2-3, with TRBD2 matching over 10 bases. The ends lost 2 bases at V and 4 bases at J; junction bases unmatched: 9. The CDR3 is 17 amino acids. Germline lookup yields CDR1 SGHVS and CDR2 FQNEAQ. The CDR3: CASSLLGSGRVSDTQYF. The DNA of the CDR3 is TGTGCCAGCAGCTTACTCGGGAGCGGGAGGGTCTCAGATACGCAGTATTTT.

The chain recombines TRBV7-6 with TRBJ2-1, with a weak D call TRBD2 (5 bases). Germline CDR1 and CDR2: SGHVS and FNYEAQ. V shed 1 base and J shed 5 bases, with 12 bases lying between them. This CDR3 contains 15 residues. The CDR3 sequence: CASSLEPRADNEQFF. CDR3 nucleotides: TGTGCCAGCAGCTTAGAACCGCGGGCCGACAATGAGCAGTTCTTC.

The sample holds many counts of this clonotype. The J gene is TRBJ1-4, the V gene TRBV29-1; D ambiguous. V gave up 3 bases and J gave up 2 bases, with 4 bases separating them. This CDR3 region has 12 residues. In germline, CDR1 is SQVTM, CDR2 ANQGSEA. Here the CDR3 DNA reads TGCAGCGTTGAGGGCACTAATGAAAAACTGTTTTTT. Translation gives CSVEGTNEKLFF. The full variable domain, completed using reference TRBV29-1 and TRBJ1-4, is SAVISQKPSRDICQRGTSLTIQCQVDSQVTMMFWYRQQPGQSLTLIATANQGSEATYESGFVIDKFPISRPNLTFSTLTVSNMSPEDSSIYLCSVEGTNEKLFFGSGTQLSVL.

This clonotype was recorded once. V usage is TRBV9 and J usage is TRBJ2-5; no clear D gene. Germline CDR1 reads SGDLS; CDR2 reads YYNGEE. V was trimmed by 0 bases and J by 5 bases, leaving 14 bases between them. This CDR3 contains 15 residues. The CDR3 nucleotides are TGTGCCAGCAGCGTAGGAGGCGCCCGGTCGGAGACCCAGTACTTC. Amino acid sequence: CASSVGGARSETQYF. The full variable domain, rest sourced from reference TRBV9 and TRBJ2-5, is DSGVTQTPKHLITATGQRVTLRCSPRSGDLSVYWYQQSLDQGLQFLIQYYNGEERAKGNILERFSAQQFPDLHSELNLSSLELGDSALYFCASSVGGARSETQYFGPGTRLLVL.

This clonotype has ten or more counts. This chain joins TRBV12-3 or TRBV12-4 and TRBJ2-3; 7 bases are shared with TRBD1. The CDR3 sequence is 16 residues long. V gave up 5 bases and J gave up 0 bases; unmatched junction bases: 8. CDR3 in amino acids: CASSGYRGSSTDTQYF. CDR3 nucleotides: TGTGCCAGCAGTGGATACAGGGGCTCTAGCACAGATACGCAGTATTTT.